The present T cell receptor beta chain was sequenced within a study of Ad26.COV2.S vaccination and SARS-CoV-2 variants. Study context: Enrolled in COV1001, the donor was in the Ad26.COV2.S trial arm, which received the vaccine.

Specified treatment: some 20 received Ad26.COV2.S at low or high dose, single or two shots; roughly five received placebo; per-sample allocation not given. Day 63 after the first vaccine or placebo injection was the time point for sampling. An Ad26 vector carrying the Wuhan-strain SARS-CoV-2 spike served as the vaccine. Findings and limits, study-wide: Breadth of non-spike TCRs did not differ between vaccinees and placebo recipients.

Germline V gene lookup returns CDR1 SNHLY and CDR2 FYNNEI. The length of the CDR3 is 15 residues. The V end was cut by 5 bases, the J end by 5 bases, with 16 bases between. Details on this clone: What it recognizes is unknown.

Data came from immunoSEQ multiplex PCR; TCRdb stores just in-frame clones and leaves some out. The sample has about 280,000 clones; about 87% are singletons. The chain carries TRBV2 and TRBJ2-1, with unresolved D. This material consisted of peripheral blood, taken in a trial of Ad26.COV2.S vaccine versus placebo. The sequence came from a person aged 18-60 years who received the Ad26.COV2.S COVID-19 vaccine or a placebo. For the CDR3, the DNA is TGTGCCAGCAGTAGTCACGGAGCTCAGAACAATGAGCAGTTCTTC. Protein: CASSSHGAQNNEQFF.